This T cell receptor beta chain was captured by sequencing in a study of blood T cell repertoires in COVID-19 (dated by TCRdb to the early 2020s). In terms of the full investigation: Samples from collaborators originated in the United States, Italy and Spain and spanned both the acute and convalescent phases of COVID-19. Nearly every sample came with metadata listing a de-identified subject ID, COVID-19 status, age in years and sex. Subjects who had been exposed to COVID-19, were actively infected with it, or had recovered from it provided the deeply sampled blood TCRbeta repertoires that made up the dataset. Samples were obtained from the ongoing ImmuneRACE study (first 160 participants) and from 1,254 subjects provided by 6 global collaborators. The material from the prospective study consisted of cDNA or gDNA derived from T cells, B-cell-depleted T cells, or PBMCs. The repertoires were made available in a free public database intended to serve as a resource for research on the immune response to SARS-CoV-2. Where available, HLA class I and class II types were obtained from metadata supplied by the sample provider rather than from assay-based typing. Overall study results and their limits: The quantity of clinical and demographic metadata differed by source and by participant and was supplied without curation.

Whole blood was collected in K2EDTA tubes by collaborating institutions according to the institutions' own protocols. For TCRbeta analysis, collaborators shipped samples as frozen whole blood, isolated PBMCs, or DNA extracted from either of those sample types. Of note for this clone: The clone's antigen remains unknown. It has no much larger one-base neighbor in the sample; base qualities were not kept.

Via the germline V gene (reference sequence), CDR1 is MNHEY and CDR2 SMNVEV. Reading from cysteine to phenylalanine, the CDR3 counts 14 amino acids. Solely the CDR3 DNA is kept, with 42 bases framed from the first base. The trim is 5 bases for V and 4 bases for J, with a gap of 13 bases between the germline ends. The immunoSEQ Assay, a bias-controlled multiplex PCR, was used to amplify TCRbeta CDR3 regions from genomic DNA. The study's own analysis went as follows. The number of nucleated cells in each sample was estimated by amplification of reference gene primers within the assay. Sequence reads were collapsed and filtered to measure the absolute abundance of every unique TCRbeta CDR3 rearrangement. For each sample, productive Simpson clonality was calculated as the square root of Simpson's diversity index across productive rearrangements. Sourced from immuneACCESS, this table was stored by TCRdb with only in-frame sequences that have V and J called. A share of the clones is absent; for the studies checked, an unresolved V gene accounts for under half, and the remainder has no known explanation. That table supplies the V and J calls and clone size; D and trimming were determined from the DNA. The sample table records around 260,000 clones; 85% to 90% of these occur just once. About 14% of the sample is held by the ten biggest clonotypes.

Sequencing was done on a sample of peripheral blood. The chain joins TRBV27 to TRBJ2-3; the D gene is perhaps TRBD1, from 6 matching bases. The sequence derives from a human donor in a cohort sampled during active COVID-19. For the CDR3, the sequence is CASSPGTRADTQYF. The DNA reads TGTGCCAGCAGTCCGGGGACAAGAGCAGATACGCAGTATTTT.